In this sample, the clone carrying this T cell receptor (beta chain) turned up once. Method: immunoSEQ multiplex PCR; TCRdb's copy keeps in-frame clones and lacks some. The repertoire holds about 300,000 clones, 85% seen once, with 10% to 15% in the top ten. These data come from a study of blood T cell repertoires in COVID-19. On the study more broadly: Samples came from the United States, Italy and Spain, spanning acute and convalescent COVID-19.

The CDR3 totals 16 residues. Germline CDR1 and CDR2: KGHDR and SFDVKD. The V and J ends lost 5 bases and 4 bases, in that order; junction bases with no gene match: 11. This chain joins TRBV24-1 and TRBJ2-7; 9 bases line up with TRBD1. This sequence was found in a human donor in a cohort sampled during active COVID-19. The material sequenced was peripheral blood. CDR3 sequence (DNA): TGTGCCACCAGTGCCCCCGCGGGGACAGGGAAGTACGAGCAGTACTTC. Translating it yields CATSAPAGTGKYEQYF.